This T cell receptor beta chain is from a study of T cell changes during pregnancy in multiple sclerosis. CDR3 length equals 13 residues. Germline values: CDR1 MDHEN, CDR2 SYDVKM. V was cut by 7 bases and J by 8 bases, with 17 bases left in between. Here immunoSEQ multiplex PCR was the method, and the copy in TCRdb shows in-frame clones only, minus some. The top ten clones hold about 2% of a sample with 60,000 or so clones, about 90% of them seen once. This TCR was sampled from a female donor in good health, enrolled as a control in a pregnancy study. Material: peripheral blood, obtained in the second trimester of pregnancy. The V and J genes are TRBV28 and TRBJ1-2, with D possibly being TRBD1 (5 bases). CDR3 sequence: CASNSGRARGYTF. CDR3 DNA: TGTGCCAGCAACTCAGGCAGGGCGAGGGGCTACACCTTC.